A selection of T cell receptor beta chains follows, all from one sample in a study of blood T cells in healthy people across ages. In TCRdb, the 5' RACE reads were re-called with MiXCR into one record per CDR3 protein. The table lists 800,000 or so distinct CDR3 sequences, more than 35% of them singletons. Sequenced material: blood. These receptors all stem from an elderly man in good health. Both conserved end residues are part of each CDR3. A D gene is named only where the DNA matches it firmly. Clone size is given for some rows only: seen once, a few or many times, or a class if the clone is expanded.

>TRBV12-3/TRBV12-4|TRBJ1-4|.|TRBD1
CASSLGRQGTAKLFF
TGTGCCAGCAGTTTGGGCCGACAGGGAACGGCAAAACTGTTTTTT
>TRBV9|TRBJ2-7|few|TRBD2
CASSVAGGVSYEQYF
TGTGCCAGCAGCGTAGCCGGGGGGGTCTCCTACGAGCAGTACTTC
>TRBV5-1|TRBJ2-7|.|TRBD2
CASSFVGTSGYEQYF
TGCGCCAGCAGCTTTGTGGGGACTAGCGGCTACGAGCAGTACTTC
>TRBV6-1|TRBJ2-1|few|TRBD2
CASSWETSGRRDEQFF
TGTGCCAGCAGTTGGGAGACTAGCGGGAGAAGGGATGAGCAGTTCTTC
>TRBV5-4|TRBJ2-3|few|.
CASSLSRQPSTDTQYF
TGTGCCAGCAGCTTAAGTCGACAGCCGAGCACAGATACGCAGTATTTT
>TRBV20-1|TRBJ2-7|once|TRBD1
CSASSRDRGRKESQYF
TGCAGTGCCTCGAGCCGGGACAGGGGTAGGAAAGAGTCCCAGTACTTC
>TRBV6-1|TRBJ2-5|few|.
CASSAWRGQQQETQYF
TGTGCCAGCAGTGCTTGGCGGGGCCAACAACAAGAGACCCAGTACTTC
>TRBV5-1|TRBJ2-7|.|.
CASSSTGQNYEQYF
TGCGCCAGCAGCTCCACGGGGCAGAACTACGAGCAGTACTTC
>TRBV3-1|TRBJ1-6|many|TRBD1
CASSHDWTGYLAPLHF
TGTGCCAGCAGCCACGACTGGACAGGGTACTTGGCACCCCTCCACTTT
>TRBV7-9|TRBJ1-2|few|.
CASSQGTQFYGYTF
TGTGCCAGCAGCCAAGGGACTCAATTCTATGGCTACACCTTC
>TRBV30|TRBJ2-2|.|.
CAWSVFLPGGETGELFF
TGTGCCTGGAGCGTTTTCCTCCCGGGGGGCGAAACCGGGGAGCTGTTTTTT
>TRBV29-1|TRBJ1-2|.|.
CSATRGRDYGYTF
TGCAGCGCTACGAGAGGCAGGGACTATGGCTACACCTTC
>TRBV5-1|TRBJ2-1|few|TRBD2
CASRGLAGGMDEQFF
TGCGCCAGCAGGGGACTAGCGGGAGGTATGGATGAGCAGTTCTTC
>TRBV9|TRBJ2-1|.|.
CASSERGTPTYNEQFF
TGTGCCAGCAGCGAGCGCGGGACACCTACGTACAATGAGCAGTTCTTC
>TRBV28|TRBJ2-7|.|.
CASSPPPGSYNEQYF
TGTGCCAGCAGTCCGCCGCCAGGGTCGTACAATGAGCAGTACTTC
>TRBV5-1|TRBJ2-6|few|.
CASSLGVGGANVLTF
TGCGCCAGCAGCTTAGGGGTTGGTGGGGCCAACGTCCTGACTTTC
>TRBV27|TRBJ1-1|.|.
CASNGRGTEAFF
TGTGCCAGCAATGGACGGGGCACTGAAGCTTTCTTT
>TRBV10-3|TRBJ2-3|few|TRBD2
CAISELSGFAGDTDTQYF
TGTGCCATCAGTGAGTTATCCGGATTTGCGGGAGACACAGATACGCAGTATTTT
>TRBV4-1|TRBJ1-2|.|.
CASSQDEETTNYGYTF
TGCGCCAGCAGCCAAGATGAAGAAACTACTAACTATGGCTACACCTTC